This TCR beta chain was captured in a study of PD-1 blockade in classical Hodgkin lymphoma (TCRdb year 2020). Context from the whole study: Nivolumab dosing was 3 mg/kg intravenously every 2 weeks, continuing until either disease progression or unacceptable toxicity. A peripheral blood immune signature of response to PD-1 blockade in classical Hodgkin lymphoma was defined using TCR beta sequencing and CyTOF.

Genomic DNA was isolated using the Qiagen DNeasy kit from unsorted PBMCs as well as from negatively selected CD4+ and CD8+ fractions. Using primers that anneal to V and J segments, immunoSEQ multiplex PCR amplified the TCR beta CDR3 regions. A synthetic immune receptor repertoire was used to minimize amplification bias, and remaining bias was computationally removed after sequencing. Per the authors' processing: Custom Python scripts were used to quantify repertoire diversity as the Shannon entropy index. Unsorted, CD4+ and CD8+ repertoires were analyzed separately, except in combined analyses where CD4+ and CD8+ sequences were merged in silico. Clonal expansion was defined as at least a 2-fold frequency increase after treatment relative to C1D1, with a pseudocount of 0.5 for undetected baseline clones. Clones with 0 or 1 copy at C1D1 were defined as singleton clones, while clones with 2 or more copies were defined as non-singleton clones. Clones expanded in unsorted samples were annotated as CD4+, CD8+ or unknown by matching protein sequences in sorted samples from the same patient. Wilcoxon tests on paired samples were used to test changes in diversity from C1D1 to C4D1. Not all clones reach the TCRdb copy of this immuneACCESS table, which keeps in-frame sequences only. Checked studies attribute under half of the gap to unresolved V genes and leave the rest unexplained. D and trimming were read from the DNA, whereas the V and J calls and clone size are those reported in that table. The sample includes around 6,700 clones, with 73% observed a single time. Approximately 13% of the sample is in the top ten clones.

Concerning this clone itself: No cognate antigen has been identified for it. No much larger clone is present one base from it, and per-base qualities are unavailable.

There are 14 amino acids in the CDR3, from cysteine to phenylalanine inclusive. The read is trimmed to its CDR3 DNA, 42 bases read in frame from base 1. In the germline V gene, CDR1 corresponds to LGHNA and CDR2 to YNFKEQ. A distance of 15 bases separates the germline ends of V and J, which lose 5 bases and 5 bases respectively. The sample's time point label is to be understood as: cycle 4 day 1 (C4D1), after 5 to 7 weeks of nivolumab. Relapse after autologous stem cell transplantation had occurred in all trial patients, and cohorts A, B and C were distinguished by prior brentuximab vedotin exposure. CD8+ T cells were purified from thawed PBMCs by magnetic negative selection with a Miltenyi CD8+ T cell isolation kit. A total of around 60 patients with relapsed/refractory classical Hodgkin lymphoma made up the trial cohort, and each patient's best overall response was complete response, partial response or progressive disease. In the multi-cohort phase II CheckMate 205 trial, trial patients received single-agent nivolumab. Best overall response was determined by an independent review committee according to the 2007 International Working Group response criteria. PBMCs from the trial were collected at three points: immediately before nivolumab initiation (C1D1), and during therapy at cycle 2 day 1 and cycle 4 day 1. After peripheral blood was drawn into 8 mL Vacutainer Cell Preparation Tubes, PBMCs were isolated by centrifugation and then cryopreserved. Purified CD4+ and CD8+ fractions were prepared only for cases in which an additional PBMC sample was available. On LS columns in a quadroMACS separator, the magnetically labelled cells were depleted, and the flow-through was collected as the purified fraction.

What the research found in general, with its limitations: Lower diversity was seen in patients whose nivolumab began less than 1 year after ASCT, and these patients were left out of later analyses so that immune reconstitution would not confound the results. The study was limited to a single clinical trial cohort, and causes of repertoire differences, possibly disease activity or prior therapy, remained undefined. CD4+ but not CD8+ TCR diversity rose significantly by C4D1 (p=0.0027 vs p=0.16), most apparent in complete responders (p=0.02). Baseline TCR diversity was reported as lower in newly diagnosed patients than in healthy donors, and lower still in relapsed/refractory patients. Trial patients achieving complete response had baseline diversity similar to newly diagnosed patients, whereas partial responders and progressors had significantly lower diversity.

Sequences were derived from CD8+ T cells from blood, sampled before the fourth cycle of nivolumab. The TCR originated in a human donor with classical Hodgkin lymphoma. Here the chain combines TRBV4-2 and TRBJ1-2; the best D guess is TRBD1, with 6 bases matching. CDR3 reads: CASSLGGAPYGYTF. The DNA sequence reads TGTGCCAGCAGCTTGGGGGGCGCCCCATATGGCTACACCTTC.